This TCR beta chain was found in a study of T cell responses to AZD1222 COVID-19 vaccine. Study-wide points: Spike-specific TCR breadth and depth both grew after two AZD1222 doses.

TCRdb's copy holds only in-frame clones and misses some; the assay was immunoSEQ multiplex PCR. The profile shows approximately 200,000 clones, 90% to 95% of them singletons. Germline CDR1 and CDR2: MNHEY and SVGAGI. The CDR3 is 13 residues long. Trimming removed 7 bases at V and 6 bases at J, with 13 bases between. Remarks on this clone: As yet, its antigen is unknown.

The chain recombines TRBV6-5 with TRBJ1-5; D is perhaps TRBD1 (5 bases). This sample comprised peripheral blood, obtained 28 days after the second AZD1222 dose. This TCR was recovered from an adult who received the AZD1222 COVID-19 vaccine. The CDR3 region is CASMGLSVQPQHF. The CDR3 DNA is TGTGCCAGCATGGGACTGTCTGTTCAGCCCCAGCATTTT.